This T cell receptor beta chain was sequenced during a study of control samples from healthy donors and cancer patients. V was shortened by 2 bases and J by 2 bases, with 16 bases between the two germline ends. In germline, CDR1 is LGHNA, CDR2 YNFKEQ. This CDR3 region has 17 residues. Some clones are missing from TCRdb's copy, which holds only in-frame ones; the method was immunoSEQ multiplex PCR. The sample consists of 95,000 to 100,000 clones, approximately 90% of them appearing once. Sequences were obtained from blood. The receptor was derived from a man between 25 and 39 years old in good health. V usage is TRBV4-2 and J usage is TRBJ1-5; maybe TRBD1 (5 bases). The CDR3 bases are TGTGCCAGCAGCCAACCTTCCGGGGGAGGGGGCAATCAGCCCCAGCATTTT. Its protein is CASSQPSGGGGNQPQHF.